Listed below are T cell receptor beta chains from one sample, sequenced in a study of regulatory T cells in long-lasting Graves disease. TCRdb fed the multiplex PCR reads into MiXCR, producing one record per CDR3 protein. The table records around 450,000 distinct CDR3 sequences, around a fifth of them present only once. The sequencing used peripheral blood mononuclear cells (PBMCs), collected when the disease was refractory, from a patient treated with antithyroid drugs. These receptors originate from a female donor with Graves disease. Each CDR3 is given with its conserved first and last residue. Fields, in order: V gene, J gene, D gene, clone size, CDR3 protein, CDR3 DNA. D genes are given only for firm matches. Clone sizes are given selectively: once, few, many, or a class where the clone is expanded.

TRBV28	TRBJ1-1	.	.	CASSLPTRGVGSEAFF	TGTGCCAGCAGTCTTCCCACACGGGGAGTGGGATCTGAAGCTTTCTTT
TRBV30	TRBJ1-2	.	.	CAWSSTRRANYGYTF	TGTGCCTGGAGTTCAACTCGACGGGCTAACTATGGCTACACCTTC
TRBV7-2	TRBJ2-7	TRBD2	few	CASRIQAGAYEQYF	TGTGCCAGCAGGATTCAAGCGGGGGCCTACGAGCAGTACTTC
TRBV6-2/TRBV6-3	TRBJ2-7	.	many	CASSEGVGREEQYF	TGTGCCAGCAGTGAAGGTGTGGGGAGAGAGGAGCAGTACTTC
TRBV27	TRBJ2-5	.	few	CASSFRGGQETQYF	TGTGCCAGCAGTTTTAGGGGGGGCCAAGAGACCCAGTACTTC
TRBV19	TRBJ1-5	.	.	CASKGQAKDQPQHF	TGTGCCAGTAAAGGGCAGGCCAAGGATCAGCCCCAGCATTTT
TRBV24-1	TRBJ2-3	TRBD2	.	CATSDRMRENSDTQYF	TGTGCCACCAGTGATCGTATGCGGGAGAACTCAGATACGCAGTATTTT
TRBV29-1	TRBJ2-2	TRBD2	many	CSVEASGSGTGELFF	TGCAGCGTTGAGGCTAGCGGGAGTGGGACCGGGGAGCTGTTTTTT
TRBV12-3/TRBV12-4	TRBJ1-5	.	.	CASSFWGDSNQPQHF	TGTGCCAGCAGTTTTTGGGGGGATAGCAATCAGCCCCAGCATTTT
TRBV12-3/TRBV12-4	TRBJ2-7	.	many	CASSLHGVSYEQYF	TGTGCCAGCAGTTTACATGGGGTCTCCTACGAGCAGTACTTC
TRBV7-6	TRBJ2-5	TRBD1	.	CASRLTGGQETQYF	TGTGCCAGCAGACTAACAGGGGGCCAAGAGACCCAGTACTTC
TRBV2	TRBJ1-1	.	many	CASVQIPQNTEAFF	TGTGCCAGTGTTCAGATTCCTCAGAACACTGAAGCTTTCTTT
TRBV28	TRBJ2-1	.	.	CASSGYGPGSYNEQFF	TGTGCCAGCAGTGGATATGGCCCGGGCTCCTACAATGAGCAGTTCTTC
TRBV30	TRBJ1-2	.	.	CAWRNRWGTYGYTF	TGTGCCTGGAGGAACAGGTGGGGGACCTATGGCTACACCTTC
TRBV7-6	TRBJ2-5	.	few	CASSLRTDQETQCF	TGTGCCAGCAGCTTACGGACAGACCAAGAGACCCAGTGCTTC
TRBV15	TRBJ2-5	.	many	CATSTRGQKQGETQYF	TGTGCCACCAGCACTAGAGGGCAAAAACAAGGGGAGACCCAGTACTTC
TRBV4-1	TRBJ1-1	.	.	CASSPLEGNTEAFF	TGCGCCAGCAGCCCCCTCGAGGGGAACACTGAAGCTTTCTTT
TRBV28	TRBJ2-7	.	many	CASSLSGTTVEQYF	TGTGCCAGCAGTCTCTCAGGCACGACAGTAGAGCAGTACTTC
TRBV24-1	TRBJ2-5	.	many	CATSDPPFLGETQYF	TGTGCCACCAGTGACCCACCTTTCCTCGGGGAGACCCAGTACTTC
TRBV6-2/TRBV6-3	TRBJ2-7	.	.	CASSYSLAPYEQYF	TGTGCCAGCAGTTACTCGCTCGCACCCTACGAGCAGTACTTC
TRBV7-9	TRBJ2-4	.	.	CASSFPTRGNIQYF	TGTGCCAGCAGCTTCCCGACTCGCGGGAACATTCAGTACTTC
TRBV20-1	TRBJ1-5	.	many	CSARVGSNQPQHF	TGCAGTGCTAGAGTGGGTAGCAATCAGCCCCAGCATTTT
TRBV28	TRBJ1-2	TRBD1	.	CASSSQGGPTGESGYTF	TGTGCCAGCAGCTCCCAGGGCGGCCCCACAGGGGAAAGTGGCTACACCTTC
TRBV19	TRBJ1-1	TRBD1	few	CASSLTMGQPEAFF	TGTGCCAGTAGTCTAACCATGGGACAGCCTGAAGCTTTCTTT
TRBV28	TRBJ2-2	.	many	CATQTGNTGELFF	TGTGCCACCCAGACAGGGAACACCGGGGAGCTGTTTTTT
TRBV6-1	TRBJ1-1	.	many	CASNERQNTEAFF	TGTGCCAGCAATGAGAGACAGAACACTGAAGCTTTCTTT
TRBV29-1	TRBJ1-2	.	few	CSVGTGTDYGYTF	TGCAGCGTAGGGACCGGGACGGACTATGGCTACACCTTC
TRBV7-9	TRBJ1-1	TRBD1	.	CASSLGAFDRVNTEAFF	TGTGCCAGCAGCTTAGGGGCTTTCGACAGGGTGAACACTGAAGCTTTCTTT
TRBV3-1	TRBJ1-1	.	many	CASSQSTTEAFF	TGTGCCAGCAGCCAGAGTACCACTGAAGCTTTCTTT
TRBV7-9	TRBJ2-4	.	few	CASSLGGERAKNIQYF	TGTGCCAGCAGCTTAGGAGGGGAAAGGGCCAAAAACATTCAGTACTTC
TRBV20-1	TRBJ2-7	.	many	CSATDSRVYEQYF	TGCAGTGCTACCGACTCGCGGGTATACGAGCAGTACTTC
TRBV5-5	TRBJ1-2	TRBD1	.	CASSFSWTGAIYGYTF	TGTGCCAGCAGCTTTTCCTGGACAGGGGCTATTTATGGCTACACCTTC
TRBV6-1	TRBJ2-2	.	.	CASTKEGATGELFF	TGTGCCAGCACCAAGGAGGGGGCTACCGGGGAGCTGTTTTTT
TRBV4-3	TRBJ2-7	.	.	CASSAGYAGPYEQYF	TGCGCCAGCAGCGCCGGTTACGCGGGGCCATACGAGCAGTACTTC
TRBV28	TRBJ2-1	.	few	CASNLSPNEQFF	TGTGCCAGCAACCTCTCCCCCAATGAGCAGTTCTTC
TRBV5-1	TRBJ2-1	.	.	CASSPEGLAQFF	TGCGCCAGCAGCCCTGAGGGGCTAGCGCAGTTCTTC
TRBV7-2	TRBJ2-2	.	.	CASSSVRNTGELFF	TGTGCCAGCAGCTCTGTCAGGAACACCGGGGAGCTGTTTTTT
TRBV15	TRBJ2-4	.	.	CATSRDKGTAAKNIQYF	TGTGCCACCAGCAGAGATAAGGGGACGGCGGCCAAAAACATTCAGTACTTC
TRBV2	TRBJ1-1	.	few	CASTAGSMNTEAFF	TGTGCCAGCACGGCAGGGTCCATGAACACTGAAGCTTTCTTT
TRBV2	TRBJ1-5	TRBD1	many	CASSPGQLDQPQHF	TGTGCCAGCAGTCCGGGACAGTTGGATCAGCCCCAGCATTTT
TRBV19	TRBJ2-5	.	few	CASSIFSERETQYF	TGTGCCAGTAGTATTTTCTCGGAGCGGGAGACCCAGTACTTC
TRBV12-3/TRBV12-4	TRBJ1-1	.	many	CASSLGHTNTEAFF	TGTGCCAGCAGCTTAGGACACACCAACACTGAAGCTTTCTTT
TRBV29-1	TRBJ1-1	.	.	CSVVKWRGPGETEAFF	TGCAGCGTTGTTAAATGGCGGGGACCCGGGGAAACTGAAGCTTTCTTT
TRBV10-3	TRBJ1-3	TRBD1	.	CAIRGTGDSGNTIYF	TGTGCCATCAGAGGAACAGGGGACTCTGGAAACACCATATATTTT
TRBV12-3/TRBV12-4	TRBJ1-3	.	few	CATRVGRASSRDTIYF	TGTGCCACCCGAGTGGGCAGGGCCTCTTCGAGAGACACCATATATTTT
TRBV19	TRBJ2-5	.	.	CASSDRREETQYF	TGTGCCAGTAGTGACAGAAGGGAAGAGACCCAGTACTTC
TRBV20-1	TRBJ1-6	TRBD1	.	CSAREDRGALYNSPLHF	TGCAGTGCTAGAGAAGACAGGGGCGCACTCTATAATTCACCCCTCCACTTT
TRBV29-1	TRBJ1-1	.	.	CSVEVANKRDEAFF	TGCAGCGTTGAAGTGGCTAATAAACGAGATGAAGCTTTCTTT
TRBV7-9	TRBJ2-5	TRBD1	many	CASSTTGGDQETQYF	TGTGCCAGCAGCACTACAGGGGGCGACCAAGAGACCCAGTACTTC
TRBV6-2/TRBV6-3	TRBJ1-1	.	few	CASSYYSEGDEAFF	TGTGCCAGCAGTTATTATAGTGAGGGAGATGAAGCTTTCTTT
TRBV14	TRBJ1-4	TRBD1	few	CASSPRQGSEKLFF	TGTGCCAGCAGCCCCCGACAGGGGTCGGAGAAACTGTTTTTT
TRBV5-1	TRBJ1-6	.	.	CASSPTGTDSPLHF	TGCGCCAGCAGTCCTACAGGGACGGATTCACCCCTCCACTTT
TRBV28	TRBJ2-5	.	many	CASSSTPTQYF	TGTGCCAGCAGCTCTACACCTACCCAGTACTTC
TRBV7-9	TRBJ2-2	TRBD2	few	CASSSRTSGHTGELFF	TGTGCCAGCAGTTCTAGGACTAGCGGCCACACCGGGGAGCTGTTTTTT
TRBV2	TRBJ1-1	.	many	CASSATRGNTEAFF	TGTGCCAGCAGTGCAACGAGAGGGAACACTGAAGCTTTCTTT
TRBV19	TRBJ2-1	.	.	CASTPRAHNEQFF	TGTGCCAGTACCCCGAGGGCTCACAATGAGCAGTTCTTC
TRBV4-2	TRBJ1-2	.	.	CASSPPRTGGNYGYTF	TGTGCCAGCAGCCCACCTCGGACCGGAGGGAACTATGGCTACACCTTC
TRBV15	TRBJ1-5	TRBD1	.	CATSRWGQEGQPQHF	TGTGCCACCAGCAGGTGGGGACAGGAGGGACAGCCCCAGCATTTT